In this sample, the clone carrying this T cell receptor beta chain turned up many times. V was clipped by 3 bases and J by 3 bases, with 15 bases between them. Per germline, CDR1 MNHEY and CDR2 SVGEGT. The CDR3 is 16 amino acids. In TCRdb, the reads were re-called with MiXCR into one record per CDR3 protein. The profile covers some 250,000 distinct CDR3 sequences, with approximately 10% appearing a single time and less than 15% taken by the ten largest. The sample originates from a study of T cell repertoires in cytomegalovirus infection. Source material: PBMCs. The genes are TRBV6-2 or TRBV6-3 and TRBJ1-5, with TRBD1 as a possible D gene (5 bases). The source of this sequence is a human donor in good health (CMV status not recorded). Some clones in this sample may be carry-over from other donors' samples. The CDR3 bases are TGTGCCAGCAGTTATGGATCGGGGGTGAACAATCAGCCCCAGCATTTT. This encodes CASSYGSGVNNQPQHF.